The rows below give T cell receptor beta chains drawn from one sample of a study of OX40 agonist ivuxolimab in advanced cancers. The protocol was immunoSEQ multiplex PCR, while the TCRdb copy is restricted to in-frame clones and leaves out a portion. The sample holds about 31,000 clones, around 87% seen once. The material was CD4+ or CD8+ T cells sorted from blood, obtained in a trial of the OX40 agonist ivuxolimab. These TCRs come from an adult with an advanced solid tumor such as melanoma, head and neck, liver or kidney cancer. Each CDR3 is given with its conserved first and last residue. The D gene is left open where the match is weak. Size is stated for part of the rows, as once, few or many counts, or as a class when the clone is expanded.

NA	TRBV19	NA	TRBJ1-1	TGTGCCAGTAGTGTGTTCCACGGGAGAGGGGGTGATACCACTGAAGCTTTCTTT	CASSVFHGRGGDTTEAFF
NA	TRBV28	NA	TRBJ2-7	TGTGCCAGCAGTGAGGGGGTCCACGAGCAGTACTTC	CASSEGVHEQYF
TRBD2	TRBV19	NA	TRBJ2-1	TGTGCCAGTACTGGGACTATTACACACAATGAGCAGTTCTTC	CASTGTITHNEQFF
TRBD1	TRBV5-4	NA	TRBJ2-7	TGTGCCAGCAGCTTGGGGGGAACGGGACAGGGATACTTC	CASSLGGTGQGYF
TRBD2	TRBV6-1	NA	TRBJ2-7	TGTGCCAGCAGTGAAGTGAGGCTAGCGGGATCCTACGAGCAGTACTTC	CASSEVRLAGSYEQYF
NA	TRBV21-1	once	TRBJ2-7	TGTGCCAGCAGCAAATGGCAGGCCTCTTGGGGGGCCTACCGCGAGCAGTACTTC	CASSKWQASWGAYREQYF
NA	TRBV15	NA	TRBJ2-7	TGTGCCACCAGCAGAGGAGTCAGCTACGAGCAGTACTTC	CATSRGVSYEQYF
NA	TRBV5-1	NA	TRBJ2-1	TGCGCCAGCAGCTTGAGCCGACGGGACTACAATGAGCAGTTCTTC	CASSLSRRDYNEQFF
TRBD2	TRBV19	few	TRBJ2-1	TGTGCCACTCAGACTAGCGGGAGTATCGATGAGCAGTTCTTC	CATQTSGSIDEQFF
TRBD1	TRBV10-3	NA	TRBJ1-4	TGTGCCATCAGTGCCTCACAGGGGGCAACTAATGAAAAACTGTTTTTT	CAISASQGATNEKLFF
TRBD2	TRBV5-4	NA	TRBJ2-1	TGTGCCAGCAGCTTGGGTAGCGGGACCTCCAATGAGCAGTTCTTC	CASSLGSGTSNEQFF
NA	TRBV4-2	NA	TRBJ1-5	TGTGCCAGCAGCCAAGGTCCCACAAGTCCCCCACAGCATTTT	CASSQGPTSPPQHF
NA	TRBV19	NA	TRBJ2-1	TGTGCCAGTAGTATAGGGAAACAAGCACCAGGCAATGAGCAGTTCTTC	CASSIGKQAPGNEQFF
NA	TRBV6-1	NA	TRBJ2-2	TGTGCCAGCAGTGAGTGGCTAGGGAACACCGGGGAGCTGTTTTTT	CASSEWLGNTGELFF
NA	TRBV5-1	NA	TRBJ2-5	TGCGCCAGCGCCCGAAGGGAAGAGACCCAGTACTTC	CASARREETQYF
NA	TRBV10-3	NA	TRBJ1-1	TGTGCCATCAGTGAGATGGGGGGGATGACTGAAGCTTTCTTT	CAISEMGGMTEAFF
NA	TRBV6-6	NA	TRBJ1-1	TGTGCCAGCATTCTACTTGGGGAAGCTTTCTTT	CASILLGEAFF
NA	TRBV28	few	TRBJ2-6	TGTGCCAGCAGCCCGCGTCCTGGGGCCAACGTCCTGACTTTC	CASSPRPGANVLTF